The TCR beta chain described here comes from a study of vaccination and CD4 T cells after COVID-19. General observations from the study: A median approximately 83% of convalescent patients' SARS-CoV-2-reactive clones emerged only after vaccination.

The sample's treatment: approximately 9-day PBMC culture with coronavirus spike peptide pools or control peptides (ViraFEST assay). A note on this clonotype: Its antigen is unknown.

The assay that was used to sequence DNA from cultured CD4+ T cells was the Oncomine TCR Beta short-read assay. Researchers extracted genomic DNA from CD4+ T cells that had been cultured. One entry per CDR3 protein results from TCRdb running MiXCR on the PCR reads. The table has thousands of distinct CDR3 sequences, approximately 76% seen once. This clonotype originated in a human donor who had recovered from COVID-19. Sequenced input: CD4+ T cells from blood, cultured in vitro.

The CDR3 bases are TGTGCCAGCAGGGGGTCCGAGAACACTGAAGCTTTCTTT. It codes for CASRGSENTEAFF. The chain employs TRBV25-1 and TRBJ1-1; no reliable D call. V was shortened by 6 bases and J by 1 base, with 9 bases between the two germline ends. The CDR3 totals 13 residues. Per germline, CDR1 MGHDK and CDR2 SYGVNS.